This TCR beta chain was observed in a study of blood T cell repertoires in COVID-19. About the research overall: The samples span acute and convalescent COVID-19 from the United States, Italy and Spain. In each case, the material was cDNA or gDNA derived from T cells, B-cell-depleted T cells, or PBMCs.

Under the authors' procedure: Using reference gene primer amplification, nucleated cell counts were estimated. Data came from immunoSEQ multiplex PCR; TCRdb stores just in-frame clones and leaves some out. V and J calls and clone size are copied from that table; D and trimming were computed from the DNA. Altogether over 70,000 clones are present, 90% being singletons, with the ten largest covering more than 6%. CDR3 size: 14 residues. The V gene lost 10 bases and the J gene lost 5 bases, with 21 bases spanning the gap. CDR1 and CDR2 from the germline V gene are LGHDT and YNNKEL (reference sequence). During active infection, Seattle patients enrolled and were then monitored through disease.

Input material: peripheral blood. The receptor was derived from a man between 18 and 29 years old with COVID-19, enrolled during active disease. The J gene is TRBJ2-7, the V gene TRBV3-1 (or the pseudogene TRBV3-2), with D possibly being TRBD1 (6 bases). This CDR3 reads CATLPTGKGHEQYF. Here the CDR3 DNA reads TGTGCCACCCTCCCTACAGGGAAAGGCCACGAGCAGTACTTC.